This TCR beta chain appears in the sequencing data of a study of post-analysis software for immune sequencing data. A note on this clonotype: What it recognizes is unknown.

Trimming removed 5 bases from V and 9 bases from J, with 18 bases in between. Germline V gene lookup returns CDR1 KGHDR and CDR2 SFDVKD. CDR3 length: 14 residues. The library was made from cDNA and included unique molecular identifiers. One entry per CDR3 protein, called by TCRdb with MiXCR from the PCR reads. The profile shows hundreds of thousands of distinct CDR3 sequences, roughly 45% of them singletons. General observations from the study: TRBV segments more frequent in patients than in controls numbered roughly 5 and included TRBV5-6, TRBV5-1 and TRBV20-1.

The sequence was obtained from a girl aged 5-17 years with multiple sclerosis. Sequences were obtained from blood. This chain links TRBV24-1 with TRBJ1-2, with D possibly TRBD1 on 6 matching bases. The CDR3 loop is CATSATTWTESYTF. As DNA, the CDR3 is TGTGCCACCAGTGCTACAACCTGGACAGAAAGCTACACCTTC.